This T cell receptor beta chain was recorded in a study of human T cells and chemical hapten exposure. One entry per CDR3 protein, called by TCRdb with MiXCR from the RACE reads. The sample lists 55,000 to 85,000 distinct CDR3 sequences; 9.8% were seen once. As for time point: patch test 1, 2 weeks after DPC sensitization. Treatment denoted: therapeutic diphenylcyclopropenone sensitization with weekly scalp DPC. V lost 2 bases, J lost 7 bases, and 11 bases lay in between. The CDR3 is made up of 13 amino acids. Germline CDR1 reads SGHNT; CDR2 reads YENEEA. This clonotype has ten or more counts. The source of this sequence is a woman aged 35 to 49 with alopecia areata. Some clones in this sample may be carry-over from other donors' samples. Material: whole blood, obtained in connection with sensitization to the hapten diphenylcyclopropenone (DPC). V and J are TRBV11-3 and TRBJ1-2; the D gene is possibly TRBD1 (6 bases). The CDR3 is CASSLQGGGGYTF. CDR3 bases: TGTGCCAGCAGCTTACAAGGAGGGGGTGGCTACACCTTC.